By share, the clone carrying this TCR beta chain counts as medium-sized. What was amplified from RNA transcripts were TCR beta CDR3 regions. Researchers ran a first-round RT-PCR on the TCR CDR3 using the HTBI primer set. TCRdb passed the multiplex PCR reads through MiXCR, listing each CDR3 protein once. This table holds around 380,000 distinct CDR3 sequences, roughly 13% found once. The data stem from a study of T cells in Graves' hyperthyroidism and ophthalmopathy. Germline assignment: CDR1 MDHEN and CDR2 SYDVKM. This CDR3 is built from 19 residues. After removal of 2 bases from V and 0 bases from J, the junction contained 9 bases not matched to a gene.

The gene calls are TRBV28 and TRBJ2-1; TRBD2 matches 11 bases. Sequenced: blood. This TCR was recovered from a man aged 30-40 years with Graves' hyperthyroidism that later progressed to Graves' ophthalmopathy. The CDR3 reads CASSLGASGGFSSYNEQFF. The CDR3 DNA reads TGTGCCAGCAGTTTAGGGGCTAGCGGGGGGTTCAGCTCCTACAATGAGCAGTTCTTC.